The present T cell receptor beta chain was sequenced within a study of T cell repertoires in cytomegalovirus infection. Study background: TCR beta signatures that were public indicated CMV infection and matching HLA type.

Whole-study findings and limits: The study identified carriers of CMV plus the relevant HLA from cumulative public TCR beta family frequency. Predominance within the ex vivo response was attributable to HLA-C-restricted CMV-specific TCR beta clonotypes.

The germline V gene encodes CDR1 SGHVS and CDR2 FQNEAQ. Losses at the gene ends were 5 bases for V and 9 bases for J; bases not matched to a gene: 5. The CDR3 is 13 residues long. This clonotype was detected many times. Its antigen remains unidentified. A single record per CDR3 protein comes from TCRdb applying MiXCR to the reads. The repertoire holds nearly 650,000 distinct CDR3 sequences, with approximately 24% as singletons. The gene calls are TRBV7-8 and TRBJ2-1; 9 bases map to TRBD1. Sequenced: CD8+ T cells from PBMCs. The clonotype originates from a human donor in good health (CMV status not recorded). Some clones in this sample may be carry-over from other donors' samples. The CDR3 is CASSPGTGIEQFF. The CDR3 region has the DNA TGTGCCAGCAGCCCCGGGACAGGGATTGAGCAGTTCTTC.